These 23 T cell receptor beta chains were all obtained from the same sample, sequenced in a study of cytomegalovirus exposure and HLA in healthy donors. The PCR made use of 60 Vbeta and 13 Jbeta primers. This table comes from immunoSEQ multiplex PCR, and its TCRdb copy is limited to in-frame clones, with some not included. The sample table includes some 67,000 clones. The specimen was PBMCs. These TCRs come from a woman aged 25-40 years in good health and CMV-seronegative.

This sequence joins TRBV6-1 and TRBJ2-7; 11 nucleotides agree with TRBD1. V trimming: 3 bases; J trimming: 5 bases; junction bases outside the gene matches: 6. The CDR3 extends over 15 amino acids. Germline V gene sequence: CDR1 MNHNS, CDR2 SASEGT. CDR3 protein: CASSDRDRGDDEQYF. CDR3 bases: TGTGCCAGCAGTGACCGGGACAGGGGGGATGACGAGCAGTACTTC.

CDR3 loop: CASSIDGITNTEAFF. In nucleotides, the CDR3 is TGTGCCAGCAGCATCGACGGGATAACTAACACTGAAGCTTTCTTT. The V call is TRBV7-6, the J call TRBJ1-1, with no clear D. V was pared by 5 bases and J by 2 bases, with 15 bases between. CDR3 size: 15 residues. The germline V gene has CDR1 SGHVS and CDR2 FNYEAQ.

This rearrangement joins TRBV18 to TRBJ2-2; TRBD2 aligns across 10 bases. From germline, CDR1 is KGHSH and CDR2 LQKENI. V lost 3 bases to trimming and J lost 5 bases; unmatched junction nucleotides: 12. CDR3 length: 18 residues. In DNA, the CDR3 is TGTGCCAGCTCACCTCCGGGACTAGCGCGTGAAGGTACCGGGGAGCTGTTTTTT. Translation gives CASSPPGLAREGTGELFF.

The chain uses TRBV28 and TRBJ1-1; a weak D match, TRBD1 (6 bases). CDR1 is MDHEN, CDR2 SYDVKM, per germline. V was trimmed by 2 bases and J by 1 base, leaving 11 bases between them. The CDR3 extends over 15 amino acids. CDR3 nucleotide sequence: TGTGCCAGCAGTTTAATTGTGGGACAGAACACTGAAGCTTTCTTT. It is translated as CASSLIVGQNTEAFF.

This sequence joins TRBV10-3 and TRBJ1-5; D perhaps matches TRBD1 (5 bases). CDR1 is ENHRY and CDR2 is SYGVKD in the germline V gene. The CDR3 extends over 16 amino acids. V shed 3 bases and J shed 2 bases, with 14 bases lying between them. Written as DNA, the CDR3 is TGTGCCATCAGTGAATCGGGGGGTCTTGGCAATCAGCCCCAGCATTTT. Translation: CAISESGGLGNQPQHF.

V and J are TRBV19 and TRBJ2-5, with a weak D call TRBD2 (5 bases). The CDR3 sequence is 14 residues long. CDR1 is LNHDA, CDR2 SQIVND, per germline (reference sequence). Trimming stripped 1 base from V and 3 bases from J, with 9 bases between. CDR3 in DNA: TGTGCCAGTAGTATAGCGCGGCGGGAAGAGACCCAGTACTTC. Translated, it gives CASSIARREETQYF.

J is TRBJ1-5 and V is TRBV6-5; D is perhaps TRBD1 (5 bases). The length of the CDR3 is 13 residues. V lost 8 bases to trimming and J lost 0 bases, with 8 bases between them. The germline V gene has CDR1 MNHEY and CDR2 SVGAGI. The CDR3 loop reads CASATASNQPQHF. Written as DNA, the CDR3 is TGTGCCAGCGCGACAGCTAGCAATCAGCCCCAGCATTTT.

This chain uses TRBV7-6 with TRBJ1-2; D not certain. The CDR3 covers 13 residues. Germline-derived CDR1 and CDR2 are SGHVS and FNYEAQ. Between the trimmed V and J ends, which lost 2 bases and 6 bases, there was a span of 10 bases. This chain's CDR3 is CASSLFGRDGYTF. As DNA, the CDR3 is TGTGCCAGCAGCTTATTTGGGCGTGATGGCTACACCTTC. Based on the CDR3 plus reference TRBV7-6 and TRBJ1-2, the full variable domain is GAGVSQSPRYKVTKRGQDVALRCDPISGHVSLYWYRQALGQGPEFLTYFNYEAQQDKSGLPNDRFSAERPEGSISTLTIQRTEQRDSAMYRCASSLFGRDGYTFGSGTRLTVV.

The gene calls are TRBV7-9 and TRBJ2-1, with 8 bases lining up with TRBD2. Per the germline V gene, CDR1 is SEHNR and CDR2 is FQNEAQ (reference sequence). V was clipped by 1 base and J by 7 bases; unmatched bases: 6. The CDR3 is made up of 15 amino acids. CDR3 in DNA: TGTGCCAGCAGCTTAGGGCGGGGGGTGTCAAATGAGCAGTTCTTC. Its translation is CASSLGRGVSNEQFF.

V is TRBV15 and J is TRBJ1-4, with D perhaps matching TRBD1 (5 bases). Trimming pared 5 bases from V and 7 bases from J, leaving 14 bases between. The CDR3 has 14 residues. CDR1 is LNHNV and CDR2 is YYDKDF in the germline V gene (reference sequence). In DNA form, the CDR3 reads TGTGCCACCAGCCGAGGGGTTAGCGGTGAAAAACTGTTTTTT. As protein: CATSRGVSGEKLFF.

The genes are TRBV29-1 and TRBJ1-1; a weak D match, TRBD1 (6 bases). Germline CDR1 is SQVTM and CDR2 is ANQGSEA. The CDR3 contains 13 residues. V was pared by 7 bases and J by 2 bases, with 14 bases between. Here the CDR3 reads CSGVTGTNTEAFF. The CDR3 nucleotides are TGCAGCGGTGTGACCGGGACAAACACTGAAGCTTTCTTT.

The genes are TRBV15 and TRBJ1-1; 7 bases match TRBD1. The V gene end was trimmed by 6 bases and the J gene end by 4 bases; junction bases not matched to a gene: 8. Looked up from germline, CDR1 is LNHNV and CDR2 is YYDKDF (reference sequence). The CDR3 covers 14 residues. CDR3 coding DNA: TGTGCCACCAGAAATACAGGGGCGGCCACTGAAGCTTTCTTT. Encoded protein: CATRNTGAATEAFF.

The genes are TRBV18 and TRBJ1-4; no clear D gene. V gave up 3 bases and J gave up 0 bases, with 8 bases separating them. Germline V gives CDR1 KGHSH, CDR2 LQKENI. The CDR3 runs 15 residues. The CDR3 nucleotides read TGTGCCAGCTCACCCCCTTATTCAACTAATGAAAAACTGTTTTTT. Encoded protein: CASSPPYSTNEKLFF. Together with reference TRBV18 and TRBJ1-4, the CDR3 gives the full variable domain: NAGVMQNPRHLVRRRGQEARLRCSPMKGHSHVYWYRQLPEEGLKFMVYLQKENIIDESGMPKERFSAEFPKEGPSILRIQQVVRGDSAAYFCASSPPYSTNEKLFFGSGTQLSVL.

The chain has TRBV5-1 and TRBJ2-1, with 10 bases fitting TRBD2. CDR1 is SGHRS and CDR2 is YFSETQ in the germline V gene. The CDR3 runs to 15 residues. J lost 9 bases, V lost 4 bases, and 10 bases had no gene match. In DNA form, the CDR3 reads TGCGCCAGCAGCCCAGATCTAGCGGGAGTGAGTGAGCAGTTCTTC. This gives the protein CASSPDLAGVSEQFF.

The rearrangement links TRBV6-5 to TRBJ1-1; D unclear. V was trimmed by 5 bases and J by 1 base, leaving 8 bases between them. Per germline, CDR1 MNHEY and CDR2 SVGAGI. This CDR3 has 13 residues. This chain's CDR3 is CASSGDGNTEAFF. In DNA form, the CDR3 reads TGTGCCAGCAGTGGAGACGGGAACACTGAAGCTTTCTTT.

The chain joins TRBV5-1 to TRBJ1-2; a weak D match, TRBD1 (6 bases). The CDR3 spans 15 residues. Trimming shortened V by 4 bases and J by 5 bases, and 18 bases separated the two germline ends. Germline values: CDR1 SGHRS, CDR2 YFSETQ. The DNA for the CDR3 is TGCGCCAGCAGCCCGCCCGGACAGAATCTGTATGGCTACACCTTC. Its protein is CASSPPGQNLYGYTF.

The rearrangement links TRBV7-6 to TRBJ1-1; TRBD1 agrees at 7 bases. The CDR3 has 18 residues. Germline-derived CDR1 and CDR2 are SGHVS and FNYEAQ. With V trimmed by 1 base and J by 6 bases, 17 bases remained unmatched. The CDR3: CASSLGVETGMEVAEAFF. The CDR3 nucleotides read TGTGCCAGCAGCTTAGGGGTAGAGACAGGGATGGAAGTAGCTGAAGCTTTCTTT.

V gene TRBV18 combines with J gene TRBJ2-1; TRBD2 matches at 12 bases. V lost 4 bases to trimming and J lost 9 bases; unmatched junction nucleotides: 7. Looked up from germline, CDR1 is KGHSH and CDR2 is LQKENI. This CDR3 has 15 residues. CDR3 DNA sequence: TGTGCCAGCTCACGACTAGCGGGGGCGACGGGTGAGCAGTTCTTC. As protein: CASSRLAGATGEQFF.

The genes are TRBV7-9 and TRBJ2-7, with a possible D match to TRBD2 (6 bases). Trimming shortened V by 2 bases and J by 6 bases, and 8 bases separated the two germline ends. The CDR3 contains 12 residues. Germline lookup yields CDR1 SEHNR and CDR2 FQNEAQ (reference sequence). The CDR3 spells CASSLTAGEQYF. In DNA, the CDR3 is TGTGCCAGCAGCTTAACAGCGGGCGAGCAGTACTTC.

This sequence joins TRBV5-1 and TRBJ1-1; the D is unclear. The germline gives CDR1 SGHRS, CDR2 YFSETQ. Trimming stripped 4 bases from V and 0 bases from J, with 10 bases between. This CDR3 spans 14 amino acids. CDR3 DNA sequence: TGCGCCAGCAGCAGACTGGTGATGAACACTGAAGCTTTCTTT. Translated: CASSRLVMNTEAFF.

V and J are TRBV7-2 and TRBJ2-7; no definite D call. Germline assignment: CDR1 SGHTA and CDR2 FQGNSA. This CDR3 has 12 residues. The V end lost 2 bases, the J end lost 6 bases, and 8 bases lay between the germline ends. The chain's CDR3 is CASSLLLLEQYF. In DNA, the CDR3 is TGTGCCAGCAGCTTACTTCTCCTCGAGCAGTACTTC.

The chain combines TRBV5-1 with TRBJ2-2; 9 positions agree with TRBD2. V lost 0 bases and J lost 3; bases outside the gene matches: 0. Germline assignment: CDR1 SGHRS and CDR2 YFSETQ. The CDR3 length is 15 residues. The CDR3 DNA follows: TGCGCCAGCAGCTTGGGACTAGCGGACACCGGGGAGCTGTTTTTT. Translated, it gives CASSLGLADTGELFF.

The chain recombines TRBV28 with TRBJ2-7; 8 positions match TRBD1. V was pared by 6 bases and J by 5 bases, with 6 bases of the junction left unmatched. The length of the CDR3 is 13 residues. Germline CDR1 is MDHEN and CDR2 is SYDVKM. The CDR3 region has the DNA TGTGCCAGCAGAAAAACAGGGGGTCACGAGCAGTACTTC. As protein: CASRKTGGHEQYF.